The next 18 T cell receptor beta chains were all read from a single sample in a study of blood T cells in healthy people across ages. It was with a sample-barcoded 5' primer and a J-beta primer mix that a second PCR of roughly 7 to 12 cycles was run. Each CDR3 protein is one row after TCRdb ran MiXCR on the 5' RACE reads. The sample carries around 1,000,000 distinct CDR3 sequences, under 40% recorded once. The sample consisted of blood. The receptors were gathered from a man between 18 and 35 years old in good health.

This chain joins TRBV30 and TRBJ1-2; D is perhaps TRBD1 (6 bases). Trimming removed 0 bases from V and 3 bases from J, with 11 bases in between. CDR3 length: 14 residues. Looked up from germline, CDR1 is GTSNPN and CDR2 is SVGIG (reference sequence). CDR3 nucleotides: TGTGCCTGGAGTGTACCGGGGGGCGACTATGGCTACACCTTC. This codes for CAWSVPGGDYGYTF.

The V and J genes are TRBV4-1 and TRBJ1-5; no clear D. From germline, CDR1 is MGHRA and CDR2 YSYEKL. The CDR3 spans 16 residues. V gave up 4 bases and J gave up 1 base, with 14 bases separating them. This chain's CDR3 is CASSPRTEKSNQPQHF. In nucleotides, the CDR3 is TGCGCCAGCAGCCCTAGGACCGAAAAAAGCAATCAGCCCCAGCATTTT.

The CDR3 nucleotides are TGTGCCAGCAGCCGACGGGACATTCGCGGGGAGCTGTTTTTT. Its translation: CASSRRDIRGELFF. The chain is built from TRBV7-9 and TRBJ2-2; tentatively, D is TRBD1 (6 bases). The CDR3 has 14 amino acids. Trimming cost V 5 bases and J 7 bases, with 14 bases left between them. Germline-derived CDR1 and CDR2 are SEHNR and FQNEAQ (reference sequence).

The chain uses TRBV7-9 and TRBJ2-5; 9 nucleotides agree with TRBD1. Germline values: CDR1 SEHNR, CDR2 FQNEAQ (reference sequence). J was trimmed by 1 base and V by 6 bases; bases with no gene match: 6. CDR3 length equals 15 residues. The chain's CDR3 is CASSWDRAVQETQYF. For the CDR3, the DNA is TGTGCCAGCAGTTGGGACAGGGCGGTCCAAGAGACCCAGTACTTC. Together with reference TRBV7-9 and TRBJ2-5, the CDR3 gives the full variable domain: DTGVSQNPRHKITKRGQNVTFRCDPISEHNRLYWYRQTLGQGPEFLTYFQNEAQLEKSRLLSDRFSAERPKGSFSTLEIQRTEQGDSAMYLCASSWDRAVQETQYFGPGTRLLVL.

This clonotype occurred many times. This rearrangement joins TRBV6-5 to TRBJ1-2; D is unresolved. Germline loops: CDR1 MNHEY, CDR2 SVGAGI. Trimming cost V 4 bases and J 8 bases, with 14 bases left between them. The CDR3 runs 13 residues. CDR3 region: CASSSDTSYGYTF. As DNA, the CDR3 is TGTGCCAGCAGTTCCGACACGTCGTACGGCTACACCTTC.

This clonotype was observed a few times. The chain couples TRBV6-2 or TRBV6-3 to TRBJ2-7; D gene uncertain. This CDR3 comprises 13 residues. V was clipped by 0 bases and J by 2 bases, with 5 bases between them. Germline V gene lookup returns CDR1 MNHEY and CDR2 SVGEGT. The CDR3: CASSYSGPYEQYF. The CDR3 DNA is TGTGCCAGCAGTTACTCAGGACCCTACGAGCAGTACTTC.

The chain joins TRBV12-3 or TRBV12-4 to TRBJ2-3; D possibly corresponds to TRBD2 (5 bases). This CDR3 region has 15 residues. The V gene lost 2 bases and the J gene lost 2 bases, with 11 bases spanning the gap. Here the CDR3 reads CASSLITSFTDTQYF. CDR3 in DNA: TGTGCCAGCAGTTTAATCACTAGTTTCACAGATACGCAGTATTTT.

This clonotype has just a few counts. The chain links TRBV11-2 to TRBJ2-7; D is perhaps TRBD1 or TRBD2 (5 bases each). Trimming took off 0 bases at V and 3 bases at J, with 12 bases between the two ends. The CDR3 runs 15 residues. Germline CDR1 is SGHAT and CDR2 is FQNNGV. The CDR3 loop reads CASSLDPRGFYEQYF. The CDR3 bases are TGTGCCAGCAGCTTAGATCCCCGGGGCTTCTACGAGCAGTACTTC.

The chain joins TRBV7-2 to TRBJ2-2; TRBD1 is a possible D gene (6 bases). V was pared by 4 bases and J by 0 bases, with 15 bases between. The germline V gene encodes CDR1 SGHTA and CDR2 FQGNSA. This CDR3 has 17 amino acids. The CDR3 DNA reads as TGTGCCAGCAGCTCGATGGGACACCCGTCGAACACCGGGGAGCTGTTTTTT. This translates into CASSSMGHPSNTGELFF. Drawing the rest from reference TRBV7-2 and TRBJ2-2, the complete variable domain is GAGVSQSPSNKVTEKGKDVELRCDPISGHTALYWYRQSLGQGLEFLIYFQGNSAPDKSGLPSDRFSAERTGGSVSTLTIQRTQQEDSAVYLCASSSMGHPSNTGELFFGEGSRLTVL.

Concerning this clonotype itself: An end of the junction differs from the germline gene, which may be a read error. The V and J genes are TRBV4-3 and TRBJ1-2; D possibly corresponds to TRBD1 (6 bases). CDR1 LGHNA and CDR2 YSLEER come from the germline V gene. There are 15 residues in the CDR3. The CDR3 loop is CASNQARDKYYGYTF. The CDR3 bases are TGCGCCAGCAACCAAGCTAGGGACAAATACTATGGCTACACCTTC.

This chain uses TRBV18 with TRBJ1-2, with 9 bases lining up with TRBD1. The CDR3 has 14 amino acids. Germline V gene lookup returns CDR1 KGHSH and CDR2 LQKENI. The V segment lost 0 bases and the J segment 7 bases; nucleotides outside the gene matches: 3. The CDR3 here is CASSPPGTGSGYTF. CDR3 coding DNA: TGTGCCAGCTCACCACCTGGGACAGGGAGTGGCTACACCTTC.

The V gene is TRBV9, the J gene TRBJ1-3, with TRBD1 matching over 7 bases. Losses at the gene ends were 3 bases for V and 0 bases for J; bases not matched to a gene: 9. The CDR3 totals 17 residues. Germline CDR1 SGDLS, CDR2 YYNGEE. CDR3 DNA: TGTGCCAGCAGCGGACGACAGGGCAGCGTCTCTGGAAACACCATATATTTT. Translation gives CASSGRQGSVSGNTIYF.

The chain carries TRBV6-1 and TRBJ1-1, with D unclear. This CDR3 has 11 residues. V was pared by 4 bases and J by 7 bases, with 7 bases between. The germline CDR1 and CDR2 sequences are MNHNS and SASEGT. The CDR3 DNA reads as TGTGCCAGCAGTGCCTTCTTTGAAGCTTTCTTT. This sequence encodes CASSAFFEAFF.

The J gene is TRBJ1-2, the V gene TRBV7-9; D may be TRBD1 (6 bases). Germline loops: CDR1 SEHNR, CDR2 FQNEAQ (reference sequence). The V and J ends lost 4 bases and 4 bases respectively, with 13 bases between them. The CDR3 is made up of 14 amino acids. The CDR3 here is CASSSRGSLYGYTF. CDR3 sequence (DNA): TGTGCCAGCAGCTCCAGGGGATCTCTCTATGGCTACACCTTC.

This sequence joins TRBV5-1 and TRBJ2-5; the D call may be TRBD1 or TRBD2 (5 bases each). The end of the DNA is better explained by TRBJ2-7, so the J call may be wrong. The CDR3 sequence is 16 residues long. Germline CDR1 SGHRS, CDR2 YFSETQ. In DNA, the CDR3 is TGCGCCAGCAGCTTGGTGGGGGTACCGTCGAACAACGAGCAGTACTTC. As protein: CASSLVGVPSNNEQYF.

This clonotype was detected a few times. The chain uses TRBV3-1 and TRBJ2-5; 9 bases align to TRBD1. Matching the DNA end better, TRBJ2-7 makes the J call doubtful. CDR1 and CDR2 from the germline V gene are LGHDT and YNNKEL (reference sequence). This CDR3 contains 14 residues. The CDR3 region has the DNA TGTGCCAGCAGCCGAAGGGGACAGGGCCACGAGCAGTACTTC. Protein: CASSRRGQGHEQYF.

This clonotype has at least ten counts. The V and J genes are TRBV7-2 and TRBJ2-1; 8 nucleotides match TRBD1. This CDR3 region has 15 residues. With 5 bases clipped from V and 4 bases from J, the junction kept 7 bases outside the gene matches. Germline CDR1 is SGHTA and CDR2 is FQGNSA. CDR3 protein: CASSPDRVMYNEQFF. The CDR3 nucleotides are TGTGCCAGCAGCCCGGACAGGGTCATGTACAATGAGCAGTTCTTC.

The chain joins TRBV25-1 to TRBJ2-2; D possibly uses TRBD1 or TRBD2 (5 bases each). The CDR3 has 15 residues. CDR1 and CDR2 from the germline V gene are MGHDK and SYGVNS. CDR3 sequence reads: CASSVGVSSTGELFF. CDR3 coding DNA: TGTGCTAGCTCGGTGGGGGTCTCGAGCACCGGGGAGCTGTTTTTT. Variable domain in full (rest from reference TRBV25-1 and TRBJ2-2): EADIYQTPRYLVIGTGKKITLECSQTMGHDKMYWYQQDPGMELHLIHYSYGVNSTEKGDLSSESTVSRIRTEHFPLTLESARPSHTSQYLCASSVGVSSTGELFFGEGSRLTVL.